These 18 T cell receptor beta chains were all obtained from the same sample, sequenced in a study of cytomegalovirus exposure and HLA in healthy donors. The PCR made use of 60 Vbeta and 13 Jbeta primers. The repertoire was sequenced with immunoSEQ multiplex PCR; TCRdb's copy has only in-frame clones and lacks some. The sample contains some 120,000 clones, around three quarters of which appear only once. Material for sequencing was PBMCs. The origin of the receptors is a man aged 25 to 40 in good health and CMV-seropositive.

The chain is built from TRBV7-2 and TRBJ2-4; 8 bases line up with TRBD1. CDR3 length: 15 amino acids. In germline, CDR1 is SGHTA, CDR2 FQGNSA. The V and J ends lost 5 bases and 12 bases, in that order; junction bases with no gene match: 15. DNA of the CDR3: TGTGCCAGCAGCCGGAACGGACAGGGATCGTACAGTCAGTACTTC. Its protein product is CASSRNGQGSYSQYF.

The chain links TRBV5-5 to TRBJ2-3; maybe TRBD1 (5 bases). CDR1 is SGHKS and CDR2 is YYEKEE in the germline V gene (reference sequence). With 4 bases removed from V and 0 bases from J, the gap between germline ends came to 9 bases. The CDR3 runs to 14 residues. As DNA, the CDR3 is TGTGCCAGCAGCCAAGGGGCTAGCACAGATACGCAGTATTTT. As protein: CASSQGASTDTQYF.

Written as DNA, the CDR3 is TGTGCCAGCAGCCCGGGGGGAGGGTACACTGAAGCTTTCTTT. It codes for CASSPGGGYTEAFF. J is TRBJ1-1 and V is TRBV28; weak D call: TRBD1 (5 bases). V dropped 6 bases and J dropped 3 bases, with 14 bases sitting between them. The CDR3 extends over 14 amino acids. Germline CDR1 is MDHEN and CDR2 is SYDVKM. Using reference TRBV28 and TRBJ1-1 for the parts outside the CDR3, the full variable domain is DVKVTQSSRYLVKRTGEKVFLECVQDMDHENMFWYRQDPGLGLRLIYFSYDVKMKEKGDIPEGYSVSREKKERFSLILESASTNQTSMYLCASSPGGGYTEAFFGQGTRLTVV.

This clone was seen only once. V is TRBV21-1 and J is TRBJ2-7; the table calls TRBD1, which could not be checked here. TRBV21-1 is a recognized pseudogene. This CDR3 has 14 amino acids. The CDR3 bases are TGTGCCAGCAGCAAAGGGACAGGGGGCGACGAGCAGTACTTC. Translated: CASSKGTGGDEQYF.

This clone was picked up one time. The rearrangement links TRBV5-1 to TRBJ2-3, with 11 bases lining up with TRBD2. There are 16 residues in the CDR3. The V segment lost 4 bases and the J segment 3 bases; nucleotides outside the gene matches: 7. The V gene's germline CDR1 is SGHRS and CDR2 YFSETQ. As DNA, the CDR3 is TGCGCCAGCAGCATCGGGACTAGCGGCCTGACAGATACGCAGTATTTT. Its protein product is CASSIGTSGLTDTQYF.

This clone occurred a few times. The gene calls are TRBV2 and TRBJ2-3; 10 bases match TRBD2. The CDR3 is 15 residues long. V was pared by 5 bases and J by 4 bases, with 6 bases of the junction left unmatched. Germline V gene sequence: CDR1 SNHLY, CDR2 FYNNEI. CDR3 nucleotides: TGTGCCAGCAGTCCGGGGACTAGCGTCTCAGATACGCAGTATTTT. Translating gives CASSPGTSVSDTQYF.

This chain links TRBV7-3 with TRBJ2-3; D gene ambiguous. V lost 3 bases, J lost 1 base, and 11 bases lay in between. Germline CDR1 and CDR2: SGHTA and FQGTGA. The CDR3 extends over 15 amino acids. DNA for the CDR3: TGTGCCAGCAGCTTGCGGCTTACCGGCACAGATACGCAGTATTTT. Its protein is CASSLRLTGTDTQYF.

This clone has just one count. The chain has TRBV6-5 and TRBJ2-7; D may be TRBD2 (5 bases). Per the germline V gene, CDR1 is MNHEY and CDR2 is SVGAGI. This CDR3 spans 13 amino acids. V was shortened by 6 bases and J by 2 bases, with 11 bases between the two germline ends. CDR3 region: CASRGAATYEQYF. The DNA of the CDR3 is TGTGCCAGCAGGGGAGCGGCCACCTACGAGCAGTACTTC.

The V call is TRBV7-2, the J call TRBJ1-1; D is perhaps TRBD1 (5 bases). Germline CDR1 and CDR2: SGHTA and FQGNSA. V was cut by 5 bases and J by 1 base, with 11 bases left in between. This CDR3 is built from 14 residues. The CDR3 is CASSLIDRNTEAFF. The CDR3 bases are TGTGCCAGCAGCCTGATCGACAGGAACACTGAAGCTTTCTTT. The full variable domain, rest sourced from reference TRBV7-2 and TRBJ1-1, is GAGVSQSPSNKVTEKGKDVELRCDPISGHTALYWYRQSLGQGLEFLIYFQGNSAPDKSGLPSDRFSAERTGGSVSTLTIQRTQQEDSAVYLCASSLIDRNTEAFFGQGTRLTVV.

On this clone: At one of its ends the junction is not consistent with the germline gene, which may arise from a read error. The chain carries TRBV7-9 and TRBJ2-7; 10 nucleotides match TRBD1. The CDR3 has 16 residues. Germline V gene sequence: CDR1 SEHNR, CDR2 FQNEAQ (reference sequence). The CDR3 sequence is CSSSLEGGTGAYEQYF. CDR3 sequence (DNA): TGTTCCAGCAGCTTAGAGGGCGGGACAGGGGCGTACGAGCAGTACTTC.

The chain is built from TRBV5-1 and TRBJ2-7; 13 positions agree with TRBD2. The germline V gene encodes CDR1 SGHRS and CDR2 YFSETQ. The V segment lost 3 bases and the J segment 3 bases; nucleotides outside the gene matches: 3. This CDR3 is 15 amino acids long. The CDR3 sequence: CASSYGLAGDYEQYF. The CDR3 DNA reads as TGCGCCAGCAGCTATGGACTAGCGGGGGACTACGAGCAGTACTTC.

The chain links TRBV7-3 to TRBJ2-2; tentatively, D is TRBD2 (6 bases). The germline CDR1 and CDR2 sequences are SGHTA and FQGTGA. The V end was cut by 1 base, the J end by 4 bases, with 10 bases between. The CDR3 is 15 amino acids. In nucleotides, the CDR3 is TGTGCCAGCAGCTTAAAGGGGACTCCCACCGGGGAGCTGTTTTTT. Its protein product is CASSLKGTPTGELFF.

As DNA, the CDR3 is TGTGCCAGCGCCTCACTACTATTGGCCGAAAATCAGCCCCAGCATTTT. It is translated as CASASLLLAENQPQHF. The V and J genes are TRBV7-9 and TRBJ1-5; D uncertain. Trimming took 8 bases from V and 4 from J, leaving 21 bases between them. Germline CDR1 and CDR2: SEHNR and FQNEAQ (reference sequence). CDR3 size: 16 residues.

The CDR3, as DNA: TGTGCCAGCAGTCCCGGGACTAGCGGCACAGATACGCAGTATTTT. This codes for CASSPGTSGTDTQYF. The rearrangement links TRBV27 to TRBJ2-3, with TRBD2 identical over 10 bases. This CDR3 comprises 15 residues. The J segment lost 1 base and the V segment lost 5 bases, leaving 3 bases of the junction unmatched. Germline assignment: CDR1 MNHEY and CDR2 SMNVEV (reference sequence).

The chain recombines TRBV30 with TRBJ2-3; D gene ambiguous. V was shortened by 3 bases and J by 8 bases, with 12 bases between the two germline ends. Per the germline V gene, CDR1 is GTSNPN and CDR2 is SVGIG (reference sequence). This CDR3 has 12 residues. CDR3 in DNA: TGTGCCTGGAGCCAAAGACTGTCTACGCAGTATTTT. Residues: CAWSQRLSTQYF.

The chain uses TRBV7-6 and TRBJ2-5, with 10 bases matching TRBD1. The J call may be in error: the DNA end matches TRBJ2-7 better. Germline V gene sequence: CDR1 SGHVS, CDR2 FNYEAQ. This CDR3 comprises 15 residues. CDR3 residues: CASSLGDRGFYEQYF. Written as DNA, the CDR3 is TGTGCCAGCAGCTTAGGGGACAGGGGATTTTACGAGCAGTACTTC.

The chain combines TRBV7-9 with TRBJ2-3; D may be TRBD2 (5 bases). Trimming left V 2 bases short and J 3 bases short, with 9 bases between. CDR3 size: 14 residues. Germline values: CDR1 SEHNR, CDR2 FQNEAQ (reference sequence). CDR3 bases: TGTGCCAGCAGCTTATGGGTAGCGACAGATACGCAGTATTTT. Encoded protein: CASSLWVATDTQYF.

The chain uses TRBV7-6 and TRBJ2-2, with 9 positions matching TRBD1. The CDR3 runs 15 residues. Unmatched junction bases numbered 9, after V lost 7 bases and J lost 6 bases. Germline lookup yields CDR1 SGHVS and CDR2 FNYEAQ. The CDR3 region has the DNA TGTGCCAGCACCTCCGTGGGACAGGGACCCGGGGAGCTGTTTTTT. Translation gives CASTSVGQGPGELFF. The entire variable domain, with the rest obtained from reference TRBV7-6 and TRBJ2-2, is as follows: GAGVSQSPRYKVTKRGQDVALRCDPISGHVSLYWYRQALGQGPEFLTYFNYEAQQDKSGLPNDRFSAERPEGSISTLTIQRTEQRDSAMYRCASTSVGQGPGELFFGEGSRLTVL.